The 21 T cell receptor beta chains below were found in one sample sequenced in a study of vaccination and CD4 T cells after COVID-19. What these receptors recognize is not known. As to treatment: roughly 10-day PBMC culture with coronavirus spike peptide pools or control peptides (ViraFEST assay). Researchers used the Oncomine TCR Beta short-read assay to sequence DNA from cultured CD4+ T cells. TCRdb reprocessed the PCR reads via MiXCR and lists one record per CDR3 protein. Seen here are 15,000 to 20,000 distinct CDR3 sequences, approximately 58% observed once, and the top ten hold 4.5% to 6.5%. The source material was CD4+ T cells from blood, cultured in vitro, sampled after SARS-CoV-2 vaccination. These receptors all stem from a human donor who had recovered from COVID-19.

The chain recombines TRBV6-1 with TRBJ2-5; D perhaps matches TRBD1 (5 bases). The CDR3 is 12 amino acids. V was cut by 8 bases and J by 12 bases, with 19 bases left in between. Germline CDR1 reads MNHNS; CDR2 reads SASEGT. CDR3 in amino acids: CASGRSLGPEYF. Written as DNA, the CDR3 is TGTGCCAGCGGTCGAAGTTTGGGGCCTGAGTACTTC.

The V gene is TRBV6-1, the J gene TRBJ1-1, with 9 nucleotides matching TRBD1. CDR3 size: 15 residues. V lost 0 bases, J lost 3 bases, and 2 bases stayed unmatched. In germline, CDR1 is MNHNS, CDR2 SASEGT. The CDR3 loop reads CASSEAWTGDTEAFF. DNA of the CDR3: TGTGCCAGCAGTGAAGCGTGGACAGGGGACACTGAAGCTTTCTTT.

The chain is built from TRBV19 and TRBJ1-5; D is undetermined. V lost 5 bases, J lost 4 bases, and 15 bases lay in between. The germline V gene encodes CDR1 LNHDA and CDR2 SQIVND (reference sequence). This CDR3 comprises 15 residues. In DNA, the CDR3 is TGTGCCAGTAGTGAGGTGAGGGTGGGGAATCAGCCCCAGCATTTT. Translating it yields CASSEVRVGNQPQHF.

CDR3: CASSSLSGAHYYEQYF. The CDR3 bases are TGTGCCAGCAGTTCGTTAAGCGGGGCACACTACTACGAGCAGTACTTC. This sequence joins TRBV6-5 and TRBJ2-7; 7 bases map to TRBD2. Germline CDR1 and CDR2: MNHEY and SVGAGI. The CDR3 length is 16 residues. With 4 bases clipped from V and 3 bases from J, the junction kept 12 bases outside the gene matches.

The chain combines TRBV7-9 with TRBJ1-1; the match to TRBD1 covers 9 bases. Germline assignment: CDR1 SEHNR and CDR2 FQNEAQ (reference sequence). This CDR3 spans 12 amino acids. After removal of 5 bases from V and 8 bases from J, the junction contained 3 bases not matched to a gene. The CDR3 DNA reads as TGTGCCAGCAGCCCAGGACAGGGGGAAGCTTTCTTT. Translated, it gives CASSPGQGEAFF.

The chain recombines TRBV6-2 or TRBV6-3 with TRBJ1-2; D is undetermined. Trimming stripped 4 bases from V and 4 bases from J, with 7 bases between. This CDR3 is built from 12 residues. CDR1 MNHEY and CDR2 SVGEGT come from the germline V gene. The CDR3 DNA sequence: TGTGCCAGCAGTTCTCACAGCTATGGCTACACCTTC. It is translated as CASSSHSYGYTF.

This chain connects TRBV29-1 to TRBJ1-2, with D unclear. V lost 6 bases, J lost 8 bases, and 19 bases lay in between. The CDR3 length is 13 residues. The germline CDR1 and CDR2 sequences are SQVTM and ANQGSEA. DNA of the CDR3: TGCAGCGTCGGACCCCTTTACCAGGCCGGCTACACCTTC. Translating gives CSVGPLYQAGYTF. Combining the CDR3 with reference TRBV29-1 and TRBJ1-2 gives the whole variable domain SAVISQKPSRDICQRGTSLTIQCQVDSQVTMMFWYRQQPGQSLTLIATANQGSEATYESGFVIDKFPISRPNLTFSTLTVSNMSPEDSSIYLCSVGPLYQAGYTFGSGTRLTVV.

The chain employs TRBV10-3 and TRBJ2-3, with D maybe TRBD2 (5 bases). With 5 bases removed from V and 0 bases from J, the gap between germline ends came to 12 bases. This CDR3 contains 15 residues. The germline V gene encodes CDR1 ENHRY and CDR2 SYGVKD. The CDR3 is CAISPAGPSTDTQYF. CDR3 nucleotides: TGTGCCATCAGTCCGGCGGGCCCTAGCACAGATACGCAGTATTTT.

This chain uses TRBV10-3 with TRBJ2-1; 13 positions agree with TRBD2. The CDR3 extends over 16 amino acids. V was clipped by 5 bases and J by 8 bases; unmatched bases: 9. Germline CDR1 and CDR2: ENHRY and SYGVKD. The CDR3 reads CAISPGTSGEGDEQFF. CDR3 coding DNA: TGTGCCATCAGTCCCGGGACTAGCGGGGAGGGTGATGAGCAGTTCTTC.

The rearrangement uses TRBV20-1 and TRBJ1-4; the D gene is possibly TRBD1 (6 bases). CDR3 length: 14 residues. Trimming stripped 2 bases from V and 7 bases from J, with 14 bases between. Looked up from germline, CDR1 is DFQATT and CDR2 is SNEGSKA (reference sequence). The CDR3 bases are TGCAGTGCTAGAAACCAGGGAGGGGGTGAAAAACTGTTTTTT. Amino acids: CSARNQGGGEKLFF.

The CDR3 spells CASSWGLILGGVDNQPQHF. The DNA for the CDR3 is TGTGCCAGCAGTTGGGGGCTGATCTTAGGGGGGGTAGACAATCAGCCCCAGCATTTT. The V call is TRBV28, the J call TRBJ1-5, with D perhaps matching TRBD1 (6 bases). With 4 bases removed from V and 3 bases from J, the gap between germline ends came to 25 bases. The CDR3 runs 19 residues. Germline V CDR1 and CDR2: MDHEN, SYDVKM.

This clonotype was detected only a few times. The chain combines TRBV6-1 with TRBJ1-5; TRBD1 is a possible D gene (6 bases). Germline V gene lookup returns CDR1 MNHNS and CDR2 SASEGT. The ends were cut back, 6 bases at V and 8 bases at J, with 17 bases in the middle. The length of the CDR3 is 14 residues. The CDR3 spells CASSVVGGGEPQHF. The CDR3 nucleotides are TGTGCCAGCAGCGTTGTAGGAGGGGGGGAGCCCCAGCATTTT.

This rearrangement joins TRBV3-1 to TRBJ1-3, with D unclear. Germline loops: CDR1 LGHDT, CDR2 YNNKEL (reference sequence). V lost 2 bases, J lost 0 bases, and 8 bases lay in between. The CDR3 covers 15 residues. The CDR3 is CASSQISVSGNTIYF. CDR3 bases: TGTGCCAGCAGCCAAATAAGTGTCTCTGGAAACACCATATATTTT.

The chain joins TRBV6-1 to TRBJ1-2; possible D gene TRBD1, 6 bases. V lost 5 bases to trimming and J lost 8 bases, with 9 bases between them. Per germline, CDR1 MNHNS and CDR2 SASEGT. The CDR3 contains 11 residues. The CDR3 nucleotides read TGTGCCAGCAGTCGGACAGAAGGCTACACCTTC. This codes for CASSRTEGYTF.

The chain couples TRBV29-1 to TRBJ2-2, with 9 bases lining up with TRBD1. Germline V gives CDR1 SQVTM, CDR2 ANQGSEA. The CDR3 length is 14 residues. V gave up 6 bases and J gave up 5 bases; unmatched junction bases: 7. DNA for the CDR3: TGCAGCGTCCGCTGGACAGGGGAAACCGGGGAGCTGTTTTTT. Translating it yields CSVRWTGETGELFF.

This rearrangement joins TRBV6-1 to TRBJ1-1, with no clear D. The ends were cut back, 6 bases at V and 8 bases at J, with 13 bases in the middle. Germline V gene sequence: CDR1 MNHNS, CDR2 SASEGT. CDR3 length: 12 amino acids. This CDR3 reads CASSKPGTEAFF. CDR3 coding DNA: TGTGCCAGCAGCAAGCCGGGAACCGAAGCTTTCTTT.

The chain has TRBV7-2 and TRBJ1-5, with 11 bases that match TRBD1. The ends lost 6 bases at V and 6 bases at J; junction bases unmatched: 7. The CDR3 is 15 residues long. The V gene's germline CDR1 is SGHTA and CDR2 FQGNSA. Here the CDR3 DNA reads TGTGCCAGCAGTTTCCGGGACAGGGGGTCTCAGCCCCAGCATTTT. It is translated as CASSFRDRGSQPQHF.

Only a few counts were recorded for this clonotype. This sequence joins TRBV19 and TRBJ2-3; no reliable D call. V lost 5 bases to trimming and J lost 4 bases, with 16 bases between them. Looked up from germline, CDR1 is LNHDA and CDR2 is SQIVND (reference sequence). CDR3 size: 15 residues. This CDR3 is CASSSSAVGPDTQYF. The CDR3 DNA sequence: TGTGCCAGTAGTTCCTCCGCTGTGGGCCCAGATACGCAGTATTTT.

The chain has TRBV27 and TRBJ2-3; D perhaps matches TRBD2 (6 bases). The germline V gene has CDR1 MNHEY and CDR2 SMNVEV (reference sequence). The CDR3 has 14 amino acids. Trimming removed 6 bases at V and 0 bases at J, with 10 bases between. CDR3 loop: CASRDGGSTDTQYF. DNA of the CDR3: TGTGCCAGCAGAGATGGGGGGAGCACAGATACGCAGTATTTT.

The chain carries TRBV6-5 and TRBJ1-5; D remains unclear. Trimming removed 2 bases from V and 8 bases from J, with 7 bases in between. CDR1 MNHEY and CDR2 SVGAGI come from the germline V gene. CDR3 length: 12 residues. The CDR3 sequence is CASSYPKKPQHF. The CDR3 nucleotides are TGTGCCAGCAGTTACCCTAAAAAGCCCCAGCATTTT.

The V and J genes are TRBV5-1 and TRBJ1-1; TRBD1 might be the D (5 bases). CDR3 size: 15 residues. Germline assignment: CDR1 SGHRS and CDR2 YFSETQ. The ends were cut back, 4 bases at V and 1 base at J, with 14 bases in the middle. CDR3 sequence (DNA): TGCGCCAGCAGCCCCAAACTCGGGGGGAACACTGAAGCTTTCTTT. Amino acids: CASSPKLGGNTEAFF.